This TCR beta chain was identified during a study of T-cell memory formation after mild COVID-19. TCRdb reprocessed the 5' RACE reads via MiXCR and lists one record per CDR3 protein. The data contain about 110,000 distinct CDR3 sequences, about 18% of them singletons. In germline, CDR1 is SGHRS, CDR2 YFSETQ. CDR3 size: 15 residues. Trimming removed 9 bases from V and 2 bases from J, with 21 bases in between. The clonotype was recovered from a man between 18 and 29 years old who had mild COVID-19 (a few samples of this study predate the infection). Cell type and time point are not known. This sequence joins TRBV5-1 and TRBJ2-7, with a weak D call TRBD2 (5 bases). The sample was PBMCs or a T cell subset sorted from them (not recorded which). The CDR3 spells CANGEDGERTYEQYF. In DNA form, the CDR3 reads TGCGCCAACGGGGAAGACGGAGAAAGAACCTACGAGCAGTACTTC.